A selection of T cell receptor beta chains follows, all from one sample in a study of PD-L1 blockade in urothelial cancer. The repertoire was sequenced with immunoSEQ multiplex PCR; TCRdb's copy has only in-frame clones and lacks some. In the table there are about 130,000 clones, more than 75% of which are singletons. This sample comprised PBMCs, obtained around atezolizumab (anti-PD-L1) treatment. These receptors originate from a man between 50 and 59 years old with urothelial cancer. The CDR3 runs from the conserved cysteine through the conserved F or W. D genes are given only for firm matches. Size is stated for part of the rows, as once, few or many counts, or as a class when the clone is expanded.

d_call: NA; clone_size: few; v_call: TRBV5-5; j_call: TRBJ2-1; cdr3_aa: CASTPGQSSLLVEQFF; cdr3_nt: TGTGCCAGCACCCCAGGACAGTCGTCTCTGTTGGTTGAGCAGTTCTTC
d_call: TRBD2; clone_size: NA; v_call: TRBV19; j_call: TRBJ2-3; cdr3_aa: CASGAGGPDTQYF; cdr3_nt: TGTGCCAGTGGGGCGGGAGGCCCAGATACGCAGTATTTT
d_call: NA; clone_size: NA; v_call: TRBV2; j_call: TRBJ1-1; cdr3_aa: CASRQQGRLNTEAFF; cdr3_nt: TGTGCCAGCAGACAACAGGGCCGACTGAACACTGAAGCTTTCTTT
d_call: TRBD1; clone_size: NA; v_call: TRBV7-2; j_call: TRBJ2-1; cdr3_aa: CASSAKQGRLYNEQFF; cdr3_nt: TGTGCCAGCAGCGCAAAACAGGGGCGTCTCTACAATGAGCAGTTCTTC
d_call: NA; clone_size: once; v_call: TRBV27; j_call: TRBJ1-6; cdr3_aa: CASTPGTKSSPLHF; cdr3_nt: TGTGCCAGCACCCCCGGGACAAAAAGTTCACCCCTCCACTTT
d_call: TRBD1; clone_size: NA; v_call: TRBV4-2; j_call: TRBJ1-1; cdr3_aa: CASSQGAGGPRGPEAFF; cdr3_nt: TGTGCCAGCAGCCAAGGGGCAGGGGGGCCAAGGGGCCCTGAAGCTTTCTTT
d_call: TRBD2; clone_size: NA; v_call: TRBV27; j_call: TRBJ2-2; cdr3_aa: CANRGSPGLAGAPTGELFF; cdr3_nt: TGTGCCAACCGGGGGTCGCCGGGACTAGCGGGAGCCCCCACCGGGGAGCTGTTTTTT
d_call: TRBD1; clone_size: once; v_call: TRBV2; j_call: TRBJ2-6; cdr3_aa: CASSEWGTVSGANVLTF; cdr3_nt: TGTGCCAGCAGTGAATGGGGGACAGTCTCTGGGGCCAACGTCCTGACTTTC
d_call: TRBD2; clone_size: NA; v_call: TRBV5-1; j_call: TRBJ2-1; cdr3_aa: CASSFELAGNNEQFF; cdr3_nt: TGCGCCAGCAGCTTTGAACTAGCGGGAAACAATGAGCAGTTCTTC
d_call: NA; clone_size: NA; v_call: TRBV28; j_call: TRBJ1-1; cdr3_aa: CASIAQGYTEAFF; cdr3_nt: TGTGCCAGCATCGCACAGGGCTACACTGAAGCTTTCTTT
d_call: TRBD1; clone_size: NA; v_call: TRBV19; j_call: TRBJ1-1; cdr3_aa: CASRTTGRHTEAFF; cdr3_nt: TGTGCCAGTAGAACGACAGGGCGGCACACTGAAGCTTTCTTT
d_call: NA; clone_size: NA; v_call: TRBV18; j_call: TRBJ2-2; cdr3_aa: CASSPLGGMENTGELFF; cdr3_nt: TGTGCCAGCTCACCACTGGGCGGGATGGAGAACACCGGGGAGCTGTTTTTT
d_call: TRBD1; clone_size: NA; v_call: TRBV7-8; j_call: TRBJ1-3; cdr3_aa: CASRRTGSSGNTIYF; cdr3_nt: TGTGCCAGCAGACGGACAGGGTCGTCTGGAAACACCATATATTTT
d_call: TRBD2; clone_size: few; v_call: TRBV7-9; j_call: TRBJ2-7; cdr3_aa: CASSGLAGTYEQYF; cdr3_nt: TGTGCCAGCAGCGGACTAGCGGGGACCTACGAGCAGTACTTC
d_call: TRBD2; clone_size: NA; v_call: TRBV27; j_call: TRBJ2-1; cdr3_aa: CASRLGTSGYNEQFF; cdr3_nt: TGTGCCAGCAGACTCGGGACTAGCGGCTACAATGAGCAGTTCTTC
d_call: TRBD2; clone_size: NA; v_call: TRBV7-8; j_call: TRBJ2-1; cdr3_aa: CASTMGLAGERFF; cdr3_nt: TGTGCCAGCACGATGGGACTAGCGGGAGAAAGGTTCTTC
d_call: NA; clone_size: few; v_call: TRBV5-6; j_call: TRBJ1-3; cdr3_aa: CASRYSGGNTIYF; cdr3_nt: TGTGCCAGCAGATACAGCGGAGGAAACACCATATATTTT
d_call: TRBD1; clone_size: NA; v_call: TRBV2; j_call: TRBJ1-1; cdr3_aa: CASNRQGNTEAFF; cdr3_nt: TGTGCCAGCAACCGACAGGGGAACACTGAAGCTTTCTTT
d_call: TRBD2; clone_size: few; v_call: TRBV7-3; j_call: TRBJ2-5; cdr3_aa: CASSPGGGETQYF; cdr3_nt: TGTGCCAGCAGTCCCGGCGGGGGGGAGACCCAGTACTTC
d_call: TRBD2; clone_size: NA; v_call: TRBV5-4; j_call: TRBJ2-1; cdr3_aa: CASSGGSGNEQFF; cdr3_nt: TGTGCCAGTTCGGGGGGGTCAGGCAATGAGCAGTTCTTC
d_call: TRBD1; clone_size: NA; v_call: TRBV18; j_call: TRBJ1-2; cdr3_aa: CASSPDRVGYGYTF; cdr3_nt: TGTGCCAGCTCACCGGACAGGGTTGGCTATGGCTACACCTTC
d_call: TRBD1; clone_size: NA; v_call: TRBV19; j_call: TRBJ1-2; cdr3_aa: CASSPRWTGGLNYGYTF; cdr3_nt: TGTGCCAGTAGTCCCCGATGGACAGGGGGATTGAACTATGGCTACACCTTC
d_call: TRBD2; clone_size: NA; v_call: TRBV10-3; j_call: TRBJ2-7; cdr3_aa: CAISLAGDYEQYF; cdr3_nt: TGTGCCATCAGCCTAGCGGGAGACTACGAGCAGTACTTC
d_call: NA; clone_size: NA; v_call: TRBV28; j_call: TRBJ1-6; cdr3_aa: CASSLRPSPLHF; cdr3_nt: TGTGCCAGCAGTTTGAGGCCCTCACCCCTCCACTTT
d_call: NA; clone_size: few; v_call: TRBV9; j_call: TRBJ2-2; cdr3_aa: CASSVGLGGTGELFF; cdr3_nt: TGTGCCAGCAGCGTAGGACTAGGAGGGACCGGGGAGCTGTTTTTT
d_call: NA; clone_size: NA; v_call: TRBV14; j_call: TRBJ1-2; cdr3_aa: CASSQDYGDGYTF; cdr3_nt: TGTGCCAGCAGCCAAGATTACGGGGATGGCTACACCTTC
d_call: NA; clone_size: few; v_call: TRBV11-2; j_call: TRBJ1-6; cdr3_aa: CASSLEAGTLHF; cdr3_nt: TGTGCCAGCAGCTTAGAGGCGGGGACCCTCCACTTT
d_call: TRBD2; clone_size: NA; v_call: TRBV5-4; j_call: TRBJ2-7; cdr3_aa: CASSQDLASGIYEQYF; cdr3_nt: TGTGCCAGCAGCCAAGATCTTGCTAGCGGGATCTACGAGCAGTACTTC
d_call: NA; clone_size: few; v_call: TRBV6-1; j_call: TRBJ1-5; cdr3_aa: CASSERSSLNQPQHF; cdr3_nt: TGTGCCAGCAGTGAACGGAGCAGTCTCAATCAGCCCCAGCATTTT
d_call: TRBD1; clone_size: NA; v_call: TRBV27; j_call: TRBJ1-4; cdr3_aa: CASSPGTGSSNEKLFF; cdr3_nt: TGTGCCAGCAGTCCTGGGACAGGGTCATCTAATGAAAAACTGTTTTTT
d_call: TRBD1; clone_size: NA; v_call: TRBV2; j_call: TRBJ1-2; cdr3_aa: CASRGDRSQGYTF; cdr3_nt: TGTGCCAGCAGGGGGGACAGAAGCCAAGGCTACACCTTC
d_call: TRBD2; clone_size: once; v_call: TRBV5-4; j_call: TRBJ2-7; cdr3_aa: CASSGLNSGSSYEQYF; cdr3_nt: TGTGCCAGCAGCGGATTAAATAGCGGGAGCTCCTACGAGCAGTACTTC
d_call: TRBD1; clone_size: NA; v_call: TRBV18; j_call: TRBJ2-7; cdr3_aa: CASSPRRRTGSSYEQYF; cdr3_nt: TGTGCCAGCTCACCACGCCGCCGGACAGGTAGCTCCTACGAGCAGTACTTC
d_call: NA; clone_size: NA; v_call: TRBV19; j_call: TRBJ1-1; cdr3_aa: CASSIQGDTEAFF; cdr3_nt: TGTGCCAGTAGTATCCAGGGTGACACTGAAGCTTTCTTT
d_call: NA; clone_size: NA; v_call: TRBV19; j_call: TRBJ2-7; cdr3_aa: CASSIASGVSYEQYF; cdr3_nt: TGTGCCAGTAGTATTGCATCAGGTGTTTCCTACGAGCAGTACTTC
d_call: NA; clone_size: NA; v_call: TRBV6-5; j_call: TRBJ1-4; cdr3_aa: CASTMGGKEFF; cdr3_nt: TGTGCCAGCACCATGGGGGGGAAGGAGTTTTTT
d_call: NA; clone_size: once; v_call: TRBV11-3; j_call: TRBJ1-1; cdr3_aa: CASSLAVNTEAFF; cdr3_nt: TGTGCCAGCAGCTTAGCGGTGAACACTGAAGCTTTCTTT
d_call: NA; clone_size: NA; v_call: TRBV5-4; j_call: TRBJ2-7; cdr3_aa: CASRAGRAAHEQYF; cdr3_nt: TGTGCCAGCAGAGCAGGCAGGGCAGCCCACGAGCAGTACTTC
d_call: TRBD1; clone_size: many; v_call: TRBV25-1; j_call: TRBJ2-7; cdr3_aa: CASSDGTASHREQYF; cdr3_nt: TGTGCCAGCAGTGACGGGACAGCCTCTCATCGCGAGCAGTACTTC
d_call: NA; clone_size: NA; v_call: TRBV28; j_call: TRBJ2-1; cdr3_aa: CASRRGGRYNEQFF; cdr3_nt: TGTGCCAGCAGAAGAGGAGGGAGGTATAATGAGCAGTTCTTC
d_call: TRBD2; clone_size: NA; v_call: TRBV2; j_call: TRBJ2-2; cdr3_aa: CASILAETRTGELFF; cdr3_nt: TGTGCCAGCATACTAGCGGAGACGCGCACCGGGGAGCTGTTTTTT